The text below deals with one TCR beta chain. The PCR ran on 60 Vbeta and 13 Jbeta primers. This table comes from immunoSEQ multiplex PCR, and its TCRdb copy is limited to in-frame clones, with some not included. This sample has roughly 160,000 clones, with around 82% found just once. CDR3 length: 15 residues. V shed 11 bases and J 0 bases; nucleotides not matched to a gene: 6. Looked up from germline, CDR1 is ENHRY and CDR2 is SYGVKD. The sample is drawn from a study of cytomegalovirus exposure and HLA in healthy donors. The clonotype comes from a man aged 50 to 60 in good health and CMV-seropositive. Sequenced input: PBMCs. The chain has TRBV10-3 and TRBJ2-6; the match to TRBD1 covers 8 bases. The CDR3 loop reads CALGQGDSGANVLTF. The CDR3 nucleotides are TGTGCCCTCGGACAGGGAGACTCTGGGGCCAACGTCCTGACTTTC.